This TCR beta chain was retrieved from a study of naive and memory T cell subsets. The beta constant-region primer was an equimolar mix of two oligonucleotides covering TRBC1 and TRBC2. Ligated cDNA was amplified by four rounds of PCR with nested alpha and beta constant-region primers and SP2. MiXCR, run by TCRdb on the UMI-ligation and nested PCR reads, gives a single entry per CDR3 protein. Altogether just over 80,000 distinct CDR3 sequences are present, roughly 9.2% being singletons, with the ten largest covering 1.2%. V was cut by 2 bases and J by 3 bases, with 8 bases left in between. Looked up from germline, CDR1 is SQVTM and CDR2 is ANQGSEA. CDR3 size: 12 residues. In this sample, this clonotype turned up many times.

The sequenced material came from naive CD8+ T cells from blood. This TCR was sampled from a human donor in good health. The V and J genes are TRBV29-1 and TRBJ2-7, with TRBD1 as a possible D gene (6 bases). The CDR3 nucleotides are TGCAGCGTTGAACAAGGGGGCTACGAGCAGTACTTC. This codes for CSVEQGGYEQYF.